Included here is one T cell receptor (beta chain) sequence, with context. The antigen remains undetermined. This record comes from a study of shared clonotypes between healthy human individuals. Study results and limitations: Expectations were that clonotype sharing among donors would be affected by sequencing depth.

Clones were read by immunoSEQ multiplex PCR, and TCRdb kept only the in-frame ones, dropping some. This table has approximately 480,000 clones, around 79% appearing once. V was trimmed by 3 bases and J by 5 bases, leaving 18 bases between them. CDR1 SNHLY and CDR2 FYNNEI come from the germline V gene. The CDR3 is 16 amino acids. The receptor was isolated from a woman aged 40 to 49 in good health. Some clones in this sample may be carry-over from other donors' samples. V is TRBV2 and J is TRBJ2-3, with D possibly matching TRBD2 (6 bases). Material for sequencing was PBMCs. CDR3: CASSDGGGRSIDTQYF. In DNA form, the CDR3 reads TGTGCCAGCAGTGACGGAGGAGGGCGAAGTATAGATACGCAGTATTTT.